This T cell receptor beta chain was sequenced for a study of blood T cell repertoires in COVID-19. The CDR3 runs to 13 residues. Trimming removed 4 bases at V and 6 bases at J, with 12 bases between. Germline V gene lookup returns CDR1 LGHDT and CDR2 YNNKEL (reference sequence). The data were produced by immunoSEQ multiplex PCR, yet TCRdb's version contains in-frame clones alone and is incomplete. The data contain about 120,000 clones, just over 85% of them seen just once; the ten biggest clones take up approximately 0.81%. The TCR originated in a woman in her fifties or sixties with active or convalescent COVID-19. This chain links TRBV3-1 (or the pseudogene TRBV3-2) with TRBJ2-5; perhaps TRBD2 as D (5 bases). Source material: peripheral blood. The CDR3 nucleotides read TGTGCCAGCAGCCCCTTAGCGAGCAAGACCCAGTACTTC. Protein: CASSPLASKTQYF.